This T cell receptor beta chain was sequenced during a study of blood T cell repertoires in COVID-19. The wider study: Sources were T cells, B-cell-depleted T cells, or PBMCs; the material itself was cDNA or gDNA.

The germline gives CDR1 MNHNS, CDR2 SASEGT. There are 15 residues in the CDR3. V lost 2 bases and J lost 8; bases outside the gene matches: 11. Libraries were prepared by immunoSEQ multiplex PCR; TCRdb keeps only in-frame clonotypes and omits some of them. The table includes roughly 220,000 clones, around 80% detected once. The sample comprised peripheral blood. V usage is TRBV6-1 and J usage is TRBJ1-1, with 7 bases aligning to TRBD1. The clonotype comes from a woman between 40 and 55 years old who had recovered from COVID-19. The CDR3 nucleotides read TGTGCCAGCAGTGAACTATGGGGAGACAGGGTAGAAGCTTTCTTT. It yields the protein CASSELWGDRVEAFF.